This T cell receptor beta chain emerged from a study of T cells after posttransplantation cyclophosphamide. A marrow graft followed busulfan-fludarabine conditioning, with cyclophosphamide on days +3 and +4. By share, this clone ranks as medium-sized. Its cognate antigen is unknown. General observations from the study: Skin or GI-infiltrating T cells shared few TRB sequences with blood. Recipient CMV seropositivity and CMV reactivation strongly tracked TRB clonality. Donor CD8+ memory clones often dominated recipient blood repertoires at later times.

TCRdb's copy holds only in-frame clones and misses some; the assay was immunoSEQ multiplex PCR. The sample was found to contain 7,000 to 9,500 clones, and every one recurs. The CDR3 is 15 residues long. The V gene's germline CDR1 is ENHRY and CDR2 SYGVKD. With 8 bases clipped from V and 5 bases from J, the junction kept 7 bases outside the gene matches. The receptor was derived from a male patient in his forties or fifties who received an allogeneic stem cell transplant from a related donor and was CMV-positive. T cells may partly derive from the graft donor. Specimen: PBMCs, collected roughly 350 days after allogeneic stem cell transplant with posttransplant cyclophosphamide. V usage is TRBV10-3 and J usage is TRBJ2-1, with 12 bases that match TRBD2. CDR3 residues: CAIGRLAGVDNEQFF. As DNA, the CDR3 is TGTGCCATCGGAAGACTAGCGGGAGTCGACAATGAGCAGTTCTTC.